The clone carrying this T cell receptor beta chain was detected many times. Its target is not known. Via MiXCR, TCRdb re-called the 5' RACE reads, giving one row per CDR3 protein. Of under 55,000 distinct CDR3 sequences detected, 6.5% to 8% appear once; the ten largest clones hold around 7.8%. This record belongs to a study of CD8 T cells in ankylosing spondylitis. General observations from the study: Previously reported in reactive arthritis synovial fluid and blood were some of the motif variants.

V shed 7 bases and J shed 3 bases, with 16 bases lying between them. This CDR3 has 15 residues. Germline CDR1 SGHVS, CDR2 FQNEAQ. The sample taken for sequencing was blood, either unsorted or a sorted T cell fraction (not recorded which). V gene TRBV7-8 combines with J gene TRBJ1-5; D is undetermined. This TCR was sampled from a female donor with ankylosing spondylitis or in good health (not recorded which). The CDR3 DNA reads TGTGCCAGCACCTCAATCTGGGGAACCAATCAGCCCCAGCATTTT. Its translation: CASTSIWGTNQPQHF.